The 20 T cell receptor beta chains listed next were all sequenced from one sample in a study of cytomegalovirus exposure and HLA in healthy donors. Profiling relied on immunoSEQ multiplex PCR, and the TCRdb table lists in-frame clones only, not all of them. The sample lists approximately 120,000 clones; 85% to 95% were seen once. The sequencing sample was made of PBMCs. Every receptor here comes from a woman under 30 in good health and CMV-seronegative.

The J gene is TRBJ2-2, the V gene TRBV19, with 7 bases fitting TRBD2. CDR1 is LNHDA, CDR2 SQIVND, per germline (reference sequence). J lost 4 bases, V lost 3 bases, and 5 bases had no gene match. This CDR3 spans 15 amino acids. The CDR3 here is CASSIPGGGTGELFF. CDR3 sequence (DNA): TGTGCCAGTAGTATTCCGGGGGGAGGCACCGGGGAGCTGTTTTTT.

The chain joins TRBV10-3 to TRBJ2-7; 9 bases agree with TRBD2. V gave up 4 bases and J gave up 1 base; unmatched junction bases: 5. CDR3 length: 15 amino acids. Per germline, CDR1 ENHRY and CDR2 SYGVKD. The CDR3 protein is CAISGPSGASYEQYF. The CDR3 DNA sequence: TGTGCCATCAGTGGACCTAGCGGGGCGTCCTACGAGCAGTACTTC.

The J gene is TRBJ2-7, the V gene TRBV7-9; D may be TRBD1 (6 bases). The CDR3 sequence is 14 residues long. Germline V gene data show CDR1 as SEHNR and CDR2 as FQNEAQ (reference sequence). Trimming removed 3 bases at V and 3 bases at J, with 12 bases between. For the CDR3, the DNA is TGTGCCAGCAGCTTCGGACAGTCGTTCTACGAGCAGTACTTC. This sequence encodes CASSFGQSFYEQYF.

The chain couples TRBV30 to TRBJ1-4, with a tentative D call TRBD1 (5 bases). V was trimmed by 2 bases and J by 4 bases, leaving 11 bases between them. In germline, CDR1 is GTSNPN, CDR2 SVGIG (reference sequence). The CDR3 has 14 amino acids. CDR3 sequence reads: CAWSSGGSNEKLFF. CDR3 DNA sequence: TGTGCCTGGAGTAGCGGGGGGAGTAATGAAAAACTGTTTTTT.

The rearrangement uses TRBV6-5 and TRBJ1-1, with a weak D call TRBD1 (6 bases). CDR3 length equals 13 residues. V was cut by 4 bases and J by 7 bases, with 13 bases left in between. The germline V gene has CDR1 MNHEY and CDR2 SVGAGI. CDR3 bases: TGTGCCAGCAGTTCCGTGACAGGCTTTGAAGCTTTCTTT. This encodes CASSSVTGFEAFF.

As concerns this clone: This CDR3 is also generated by other DNA sequences in the sample. The CDR3 coding sequence is TGCGCCAGCAGCTTAGGAGTAAACACTGAAGCTTTCTTT. This gives the protein CASSLGVNTEAFF. The chain carries TRBV5-1 and TRBJ1-1; D gene ambiguous. V was pared by 2 bases and J by 2 bases, with 7 bases between. The length of the CDR3 is 13 residues. Germline CDR1 reads SGHRS; CDR2 reads YFSETQ.

This chain joins TRBV7-3 and TRBJ1-2, with 7 bases aligning to TRBD1. The length of the CDR3 is 13 residues. The germline V gene has CDR1 SGHTA and CDR2 FQGTGA. J gave up 6 bases and V 6 bases, and 7 bases lay outside the gene matches. The CDR3 DNA is TGTGCCAGCAGTGAGCGCAGGGGGAATGGCTACACCTTC. Translated, it gives CASSERRGNGYTF.

This clone showed up just once. This chain connects TRBV5-4 to TRBJ1-5; perhaps TRBD1 as D (5 bases). The length of the CDR3 is 14 residues. CDR1 is SGHNT, CDR2 YYREEE, per germline (reference sequence). The germline V and J ends were trimmed by 5 bases and 7 bases, with 16 bases remaining between them. This chain's CDR3 is CASSQGGEGQPQHF. The CDR3 DNA reads as TGTGCCAGCAGTCAAGGAGGGGAGGGCCAGCCCCAGCATTTT. Supplemented by reference TRBV5-4 and TRBJ1-5, the full variable domain reads ETGVTQSPTHLIKTRGQQVTLRCSSQSGHNTVSWYQQALGQGPQFIFQYYREEENGRGNFPPRFSGLQFPNYSSELNVNALELDDSALYLCASSQGGEGQPQHFGDGTRLSIL.

The V gene is TRBV28, the J gene TRBJ1-2; D unresolved. Trimming took 5 bases from V and 5 from J, leaving 15 bases between them. Germline V CDR1 and CDR2: MDHEN, SYDVKM. This CDR3 spans 14 amino acids. CDR3 loop: CASSENSYLYGYTF. The CDR3 DNA is TGTGCCAGCAGTGAGAACAGCTATCTTTATGGCTACACCTTC.

The chain recombines TRBV2 with TRBJ2-5, with a possible D match to TRBD2 (5 bases). There are 16 residues in the CDR3. The V and J ends lost 4 bases and 3 bases respectively, with 18 bases between them. The germline CDR1 and CDR2 sequences are SNHLY and FYNNEI. CDR3 DNA sequence: TGTGCCAGCAGTGGCATTGGTCGGGGAGATAAAGAGACCCAGTACTTC. Encoded protein: CASSGIGRGDKETQYF.

The chain links TRBV7-2 to TRBJ2-3, with 14 bases identical to TRBD2. V lost 2 bases, J lost 4 bases, and 11 bases stayed unmatched. The CDR3 has 19 amino acids. Per the germline V gene, CDR1 is SGHTA and CDR2 is FQGNSA. The CDR3 region is CASSLFPGTSGSSADTQYF. As DNA, the CDR3 is TGTGCCAGCAGCTTATTCCCCGGGACTAGCGGGAGTTCGGCAGATACGCAGTATTTT.

The V call is TRBV5-4, the J call TRBJ2-2; 9 positions match TRBD2. Looked up from germline, CDR1 is SGHNT and CDR2 is YYREEE (reference sequence). This CDR3 spans 16 amino acids. The V and J ends lost 3 bases and 7 bases, in that order; junction bases with no gene match: 10. CDR3 in DNA: TGTGCCAGCAGCTCGGGACTAGCTAAGGTGGTCGGGGAGCTGTTTTTT. Its translation is CASSSGLAKVVGELFF. Full variable domain (missing parts from reference TRBV5-4 and TRBJ2-2): ETGVTQSPTHLIKTRGQQVTLRCSSQSGHNTVSWYQQALGQGPQFIFQYYREEENGRGNFPPRFSGLQFPNYSSELNVNALELDDSALYLCASSSGLAKVVGELFFGEGSRLTVL.

The CDR3 sequence: CASNPGGLDYGYTF. As DNA, the CDR3 is TGTGCCAGCAACCCCGGGGGACTGGACTATGGCTACACCTTC. The chain is built from TRBV7-9 and TRBJ1-2, with D perhaps matching TRBD1 (5 bases). Trimming pared 7 bases from V and 3 bases from J, leaving 15 bases between. CDR1 is SEHNR, CDR2 FQNEAQ, per germline (reference sequence). The CDR3 length is 14 residues.

The CDR3 is CASSVTSGRVGEQYF. The CDR3, as DNA: TGTGCCAGCAGTGTGACTAGCGGGAGGGTTGGGGAGCAGTACTTC. V is TRBV2 and J is TRBJ2-7; 14 bases map to TRBD2. CDR1 and CDR2 (germline): SNHLY, FYNNEI. This CDR3 comprises 15 residues. Losses at the gene ends were 4 bases for V and 7 bases for J; bases not matched to a gene: 6.

The rearrangement uses TRBV28 and TRBJ1-1, with D perhaps matching TRBD1 (5 bases). V lost 5 bases and J 1 base, leaving 14 bases between the germline ends. The CDR3 is made up of 15 amino acids. CDR1 and CDR2 from the germline V gene are MDHEN and SYDVKM. The CDR3 here is CASSPSTAPNTEAFF. In nucleotides, the CDR3 is TGTGCCAGCAGTCCATCGACAGCCCCGAACACTGAAGCTTTCTTT. Combining the CDR3 with reference TRBV28 and TRBJ1-1 gives the whole variable domain DVKVTQSSRYLVKRTGEKVFLECVQDMDHENMFWYRQDPGLGLRLIYFSYDVKMKEKGDIPEGYSVSREKKERFSLILESASTNQTSMYLCASSPSTAPNTEAFFGQGTRLTVV.

V gene TRBV5-1 combines with J gene TRBJ1-1; TRBD1 might be the D (6 bases). V was clipped by 0 bases and J by 4 bases, with 10 bases between them. Germline CDR1 reads SGHRS; CDR2 reads YFSETQ. This CDR3 region has 14 residues. Here the CDR3 DNA reads TGCGCCAGCAGCTTGGGGGGGCGAGTCACTGAAGCTTTCTTT. The encoded protein is CASSLGGRVTEAFF.

The rearrangement links TRBV20-1 to TRBJ1-2; TRBD1 is a possible D gene (5 bases). The CDR3 contains 11 residues. Germline V CDR1 and CDR2: DFQATT, SNEGSKA (reference sequence). V lost 6 bases and J 5 bases, leaving 10 bases between the germline ends. DNA of the CDR3: TGCAGTGCGCAGGGCGGTTATGGCTACACCTTC. This codes for CSAQGGYGYTF.

The rearrangement joins TRBV7-3 to TRBJ2-3; tentative D call: TRBD2 (5 bases). The CDR3 length is 12 residues. The V gene's germline CDR1 is SGHTA and CDR2 FQGTGA. V was shortened by 6 bases and J by 5 bases, with 9 bases between the two germline ends. This CDR3 reads CASSIEGDTQYF. In nucleotides, the CDR3 is TGTGCCAGCAGTATAGAGGGAGATACGCAGTATTTT.

This clone was seen just once. The chain carries TRBV7-2 and TRBJ1-2; the match to TRBD1 covers 7 bases. The junction had 3 bases not matched to a gene; V was cut back by 0 bases and J by 2 bases. The CDR3 is 15 residues long. Germline CDR1 SGHTA, CDR2 FQGNSA. CDR3 sequence (DNA): TGTGCCAGCAGCTTAGCGATAGGGGGCAACTATGGCTACACCTTC. Translating gives CASSLAIGGNYGYTF. Together with reference TRBV7-2 and TRBJ1-2, the CDR3 gives the full variable domain: GAGVSQSPSNKVTEKGKDVELRCDPISGHTALYWYRQSLGQGLEFLIYFQGNSAPDKSGLPSDRFSAERTGGSVSTLTIQRTQQEDSAVYLCASSLAIGGNYGYTFGSGTRLTVV.

This chain uses TRBV4-1 with TRBJ1-1; 8 bases fit TRBD1. V was pared by 3 bases and J by 0 bases, with 3 bases of the junction left unmatched. This CDR3 has 15 amino acids. Germline CDR1 is MGHRA and CDR2 is YSYEKL. The CDR3 is CASSHRTGLNTEAFF. CDR3 sequence (DNA): TGCGCCAGCAGCCACCGGACAGGGCTGAACACTGAAGCTTTCTTT.